This entry lists 2 T cell receptor beta chains sequenced from one sample in a study of T cells in Graves' hyperthyroidism and ophthalmopathy. TCR beta CDR3 regions were amplified from RNA. The HTBI primer set was used in a first-round RT-PCR of the TCR CDR3. Each CDR3 protein is one row after TCRdb ran MiXCR on the multiplex PCR reads. The table lists some 340,000 distinct CDR3 sequences, approximately 15% of them singletons. The sample consisted of blood. These receptors came from a woman aged 40 to 49 with Graves' ophthalmopathy.

This clonotype appeared many times. This chain links TRBV28 with TRBJ2-7, with 8 nucleotides matching TRBD2. V gave up 6 bases and J gave up 2 bases; unmatched junction bases: 9. The CDR3 sequence is 15 residues long. Per the germline V gene, CDR1 is MDHEN and CDR2 is SYDVKM. The CDR3 loop is CASSLTGAGAYEQYF. Written as DNA, the CDR3 is TGTGCCAGCAGCCTAACCGGAGCGGGGGCCTACGAGCAGTACTTC.

V is TRBV19 and J is TRBJ1-2; 8 nucleotides agree with TRBD1. The germline V gene encodes CDR1 LNHDA and CDR2 SQIVND (reference sequence). The CDR3 is 15 amino acids. V lost 6 bases and J lost 1; bases outside the gene matches: 7. CDR3 bases: TGTGCCAGTAGGGACAGGGACTACATTAACTATGGCTACACCTTC. As protein: CASRDRDYINYGYTF.